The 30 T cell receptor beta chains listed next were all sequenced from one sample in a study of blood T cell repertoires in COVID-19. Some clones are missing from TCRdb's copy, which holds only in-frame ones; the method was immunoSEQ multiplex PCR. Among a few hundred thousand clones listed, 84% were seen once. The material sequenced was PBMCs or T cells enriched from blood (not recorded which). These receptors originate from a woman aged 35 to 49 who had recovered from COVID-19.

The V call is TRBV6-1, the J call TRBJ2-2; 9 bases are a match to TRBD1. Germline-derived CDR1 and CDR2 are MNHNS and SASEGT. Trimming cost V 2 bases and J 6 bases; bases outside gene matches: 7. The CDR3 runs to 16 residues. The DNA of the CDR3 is TGTGCCAGCAGTGAAACGCCGGGACAGGGAGCCGGGGAGCTGTTTTTT. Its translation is CASSETPGQGAGELFF.

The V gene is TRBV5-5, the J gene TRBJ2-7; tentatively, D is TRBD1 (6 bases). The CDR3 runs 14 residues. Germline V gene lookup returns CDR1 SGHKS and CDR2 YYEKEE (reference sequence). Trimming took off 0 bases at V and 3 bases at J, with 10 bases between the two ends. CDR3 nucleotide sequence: TGTGCCAGCAGCTTGGCGACAGGTGTCTACGAGCAGTACTTC. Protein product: CASSLATGVYEQYF.

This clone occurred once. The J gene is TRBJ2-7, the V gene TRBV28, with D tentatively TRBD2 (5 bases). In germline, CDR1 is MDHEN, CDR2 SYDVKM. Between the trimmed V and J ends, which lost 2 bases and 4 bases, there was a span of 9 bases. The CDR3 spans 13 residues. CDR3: CASSLGSKYEQYF. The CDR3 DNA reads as TGTGCCAGCAGTTTAGGGAGTAAGTACGAGCAGTACTTC.

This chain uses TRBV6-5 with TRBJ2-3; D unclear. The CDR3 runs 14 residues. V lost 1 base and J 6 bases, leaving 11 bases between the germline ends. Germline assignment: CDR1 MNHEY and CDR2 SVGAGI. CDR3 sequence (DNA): TGTGCCAGCAGTTACTTCCCAGCGACCGATACGCAGTATTTT. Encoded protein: CASSYFPATDTQYF.

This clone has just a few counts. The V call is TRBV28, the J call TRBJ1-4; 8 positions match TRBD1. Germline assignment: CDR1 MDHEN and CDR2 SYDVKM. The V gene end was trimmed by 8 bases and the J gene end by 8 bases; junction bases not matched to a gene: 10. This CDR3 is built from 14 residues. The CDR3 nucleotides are TGTGCCAGCTTTTCAGCCCGGGACAGGGAAAAACTGTTTTTT. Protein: CASFSARDREKLFF. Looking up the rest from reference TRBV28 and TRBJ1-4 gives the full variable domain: DVKVTQSSRYLVKRTGEKVFLECVQDMDHENMFWYRQDPGLGLRLIYFSYDVKMKEKGDIPEGYSVSREKKERFSLILESASTNQTSMYLCASFSARDREKLFFGSGTQLSVL.

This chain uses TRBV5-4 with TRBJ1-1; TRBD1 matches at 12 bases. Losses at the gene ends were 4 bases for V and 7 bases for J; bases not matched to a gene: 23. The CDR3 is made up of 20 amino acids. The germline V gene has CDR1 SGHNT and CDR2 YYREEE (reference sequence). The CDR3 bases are TGTGCCAGCAGCCGAAGAGTCCCGGGACAGGGGGCGATACCGTCGATTGAAGCTTTCTTT. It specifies CASSRRVPGQGAIPSIEAFF.

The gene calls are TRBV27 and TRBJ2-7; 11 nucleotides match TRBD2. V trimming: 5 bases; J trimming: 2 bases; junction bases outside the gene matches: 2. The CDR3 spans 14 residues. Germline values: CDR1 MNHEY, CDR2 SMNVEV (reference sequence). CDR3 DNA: TGTGCCAGCAGTCCACTAGCGGGAGCCTACGAGCAGTACTTC. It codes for CASSPLAGAYEQYF.

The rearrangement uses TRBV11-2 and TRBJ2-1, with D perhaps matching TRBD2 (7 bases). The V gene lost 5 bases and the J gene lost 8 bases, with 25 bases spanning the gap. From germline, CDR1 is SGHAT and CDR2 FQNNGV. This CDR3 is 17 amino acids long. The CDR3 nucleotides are TGTGCCAGCAGCCCTTTCTTGGGGGGCGGGAGTTCGGATGAGCAGTTCTTC. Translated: CASSPFLGGGSSDEQFF.

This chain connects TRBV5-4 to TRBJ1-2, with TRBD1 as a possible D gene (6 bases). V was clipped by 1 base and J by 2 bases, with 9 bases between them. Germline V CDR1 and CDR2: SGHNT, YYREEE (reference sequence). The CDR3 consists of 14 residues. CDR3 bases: TGTGCCAGCAGCTTGTCGACAGGCAACTATGGCTACACCTTC. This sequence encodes CASSLSTGNYGYTF.

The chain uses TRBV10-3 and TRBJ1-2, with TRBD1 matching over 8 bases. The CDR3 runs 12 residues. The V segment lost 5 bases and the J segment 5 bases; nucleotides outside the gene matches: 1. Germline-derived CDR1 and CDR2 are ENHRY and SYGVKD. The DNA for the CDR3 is TGTGCCATCAGTCAGGGGGCGTATGGCTACACCTTC. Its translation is CAISQGAYGYTF.

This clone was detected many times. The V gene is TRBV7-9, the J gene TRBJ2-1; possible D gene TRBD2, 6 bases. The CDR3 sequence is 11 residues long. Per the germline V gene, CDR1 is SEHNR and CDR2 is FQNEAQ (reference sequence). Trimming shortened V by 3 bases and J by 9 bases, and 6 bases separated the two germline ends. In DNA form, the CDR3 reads TGTGCCAGCAGCTTGGGGGGTGAGCAGTTCTTC. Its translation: CASSLGGEQFF.

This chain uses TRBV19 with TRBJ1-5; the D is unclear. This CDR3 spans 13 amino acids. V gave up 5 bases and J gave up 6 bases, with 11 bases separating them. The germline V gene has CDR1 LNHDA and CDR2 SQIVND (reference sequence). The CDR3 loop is CASSPPLSQPQHF. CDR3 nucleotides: TGTGCCAGTAGTCCCCCCTTGAGTCAGCCCCAGCATTTT.

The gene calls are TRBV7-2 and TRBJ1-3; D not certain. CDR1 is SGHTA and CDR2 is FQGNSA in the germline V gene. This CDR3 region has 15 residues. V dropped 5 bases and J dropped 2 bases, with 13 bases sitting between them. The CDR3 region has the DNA TGTGCCAGCAGCCCCGTCGGTGGAGCTGGAAACACCATATATTTT. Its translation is CASSPVGGAGNTIYF.

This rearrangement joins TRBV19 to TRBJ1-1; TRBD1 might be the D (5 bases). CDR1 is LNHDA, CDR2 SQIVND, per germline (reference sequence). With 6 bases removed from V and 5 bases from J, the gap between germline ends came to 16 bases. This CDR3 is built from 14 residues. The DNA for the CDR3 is TGTGCCAGTAGGCCAACAGGTTCCAGGACTGAAGCTTTCTTT. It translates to CASRPTGSRTEAFF.

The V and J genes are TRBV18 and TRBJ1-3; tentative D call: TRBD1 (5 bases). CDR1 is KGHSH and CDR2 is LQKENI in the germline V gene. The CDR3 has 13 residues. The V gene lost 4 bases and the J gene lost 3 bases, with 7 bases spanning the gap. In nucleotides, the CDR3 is TGTGCCAGCTCACTCGGGGGTGGAAACACCATATATTTT. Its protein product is CASSLGGGNTIYF.

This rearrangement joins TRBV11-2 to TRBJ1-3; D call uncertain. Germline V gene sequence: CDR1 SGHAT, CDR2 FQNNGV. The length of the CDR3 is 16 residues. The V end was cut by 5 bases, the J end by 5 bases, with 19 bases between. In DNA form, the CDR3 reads TGTGCCAGCAGCCCCTCGGGGTGGCGCGGAAGAAACACCATATATTTT. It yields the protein CASSPSGWRGRNTIYF. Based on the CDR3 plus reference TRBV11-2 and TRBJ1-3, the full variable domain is EAGVAQSPRYKIIEKRQSVAFWCNPISGHATLYWYQQILGQGPKLLIQFQNNGVVDDSQLPKDRFSAERLKGVDSTLKIQPAKLEDSAVYLCASSPSGWRGRNTIYFGEGSWLTVV.

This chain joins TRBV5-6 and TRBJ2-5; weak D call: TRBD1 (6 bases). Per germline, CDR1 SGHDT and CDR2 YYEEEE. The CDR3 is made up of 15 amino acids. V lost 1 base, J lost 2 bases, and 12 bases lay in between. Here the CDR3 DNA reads TGTGCCAGCAGCTTGAGGGGAACAGGGCAAGAGACCCAGTACTTC. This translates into CASSLRGTGQETQYF.

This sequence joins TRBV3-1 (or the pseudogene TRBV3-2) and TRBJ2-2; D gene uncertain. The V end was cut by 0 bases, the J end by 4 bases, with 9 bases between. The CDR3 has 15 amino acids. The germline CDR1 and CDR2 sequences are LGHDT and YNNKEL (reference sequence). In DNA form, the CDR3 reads TGTGCCAGCAGCCAAGATCTAGGCAGCACCGGGGAGCTGTTTTTT. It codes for CASSQDLGSTGELFF.

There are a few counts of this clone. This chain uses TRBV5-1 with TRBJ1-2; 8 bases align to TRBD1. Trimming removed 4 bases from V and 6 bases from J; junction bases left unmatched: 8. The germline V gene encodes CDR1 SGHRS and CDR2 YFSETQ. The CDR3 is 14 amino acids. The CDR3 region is CASSGLQTGDGYTF. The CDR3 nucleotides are TGCGCCAGCAGCGGCCTGCAGACAGGGGATGGCTACACCTTC.

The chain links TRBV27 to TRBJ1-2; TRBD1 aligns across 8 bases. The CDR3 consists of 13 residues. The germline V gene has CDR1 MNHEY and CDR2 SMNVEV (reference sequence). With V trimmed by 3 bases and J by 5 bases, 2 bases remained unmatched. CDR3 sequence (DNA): TGTGCCAGCAGTTTCAGGGGGCGGTATGGCTACACCTTC. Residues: CASSFRGRYGYTF.

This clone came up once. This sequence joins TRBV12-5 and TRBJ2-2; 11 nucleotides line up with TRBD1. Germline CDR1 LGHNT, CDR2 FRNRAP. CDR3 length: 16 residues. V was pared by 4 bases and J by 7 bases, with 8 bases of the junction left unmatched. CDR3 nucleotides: TGTGCTAGTGGTTCCACGGGACAGGGGGGGAGCGGGGAGCTGTTTTTT. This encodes CASGSTGQGGSGELFF.

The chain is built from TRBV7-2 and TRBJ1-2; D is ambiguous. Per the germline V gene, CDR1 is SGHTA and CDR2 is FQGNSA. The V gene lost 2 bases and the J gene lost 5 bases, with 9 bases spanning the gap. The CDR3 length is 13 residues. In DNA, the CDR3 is TGTGCCAGCAGCTTAACGTTTAGATATGGCTACACCTTC. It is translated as CASSLTFRYGYTF.

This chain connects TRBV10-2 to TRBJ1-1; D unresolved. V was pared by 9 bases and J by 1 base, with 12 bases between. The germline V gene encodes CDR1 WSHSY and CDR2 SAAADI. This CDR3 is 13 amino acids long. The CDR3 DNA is TGCGCCAGTACGCCCCGAGAGAACACTGAAGCTTTCTTT. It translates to CASTPRENTEAFF.

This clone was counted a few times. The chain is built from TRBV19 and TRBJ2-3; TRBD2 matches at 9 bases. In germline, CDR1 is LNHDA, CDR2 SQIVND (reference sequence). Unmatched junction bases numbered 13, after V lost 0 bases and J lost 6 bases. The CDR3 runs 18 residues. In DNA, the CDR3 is TGTGCCAGTAGTATAGACCTACCGACTAGCGGTGGGGGGGATACGCAGTATTTT. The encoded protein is CASSIDLPTSGGGDTQYF.

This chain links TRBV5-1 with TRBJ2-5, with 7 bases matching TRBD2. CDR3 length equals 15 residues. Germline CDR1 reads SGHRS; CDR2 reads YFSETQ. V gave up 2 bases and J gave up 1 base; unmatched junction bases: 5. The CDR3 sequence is CASSFQGGPQETQYF. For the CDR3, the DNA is TGCGCCAGCAGCTTCCAGGGAGGGCCCCAAGAGACCCAGTACTTC.

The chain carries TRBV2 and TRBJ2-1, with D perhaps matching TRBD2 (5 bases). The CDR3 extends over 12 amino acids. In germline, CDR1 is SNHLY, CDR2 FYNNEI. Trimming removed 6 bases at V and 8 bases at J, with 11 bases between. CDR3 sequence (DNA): TGTGCCAGCAGGGCCTCTAGCTATGAGCAGTTCTTC. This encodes CASRASSYEQFF.

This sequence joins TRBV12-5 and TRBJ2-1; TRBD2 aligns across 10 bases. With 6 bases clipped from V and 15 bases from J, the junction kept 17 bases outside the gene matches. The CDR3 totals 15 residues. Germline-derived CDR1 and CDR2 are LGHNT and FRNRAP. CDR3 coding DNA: TGTGCTAGTGGGTACCTAGCGGGAGCGCTCCGACCCTCGTTCTTC. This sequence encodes CASGYLAGALRPSFF.

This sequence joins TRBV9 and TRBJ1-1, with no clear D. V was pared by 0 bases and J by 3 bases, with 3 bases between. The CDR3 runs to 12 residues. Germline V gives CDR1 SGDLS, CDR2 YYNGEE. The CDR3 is CASSVADTEAFF. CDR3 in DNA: TGTGCCAGCAGCGTAGCCGACACTGAAGCTTTCTTT.

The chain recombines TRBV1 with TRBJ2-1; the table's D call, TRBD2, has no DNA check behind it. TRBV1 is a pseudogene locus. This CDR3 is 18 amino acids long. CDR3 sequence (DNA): TGCACCAGCAGCCAAGTCGTTAGCGGGGAAAGCTCCTACAATGAGCAGTTCTTC. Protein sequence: CTSSQVVSGESSYNEQFF.

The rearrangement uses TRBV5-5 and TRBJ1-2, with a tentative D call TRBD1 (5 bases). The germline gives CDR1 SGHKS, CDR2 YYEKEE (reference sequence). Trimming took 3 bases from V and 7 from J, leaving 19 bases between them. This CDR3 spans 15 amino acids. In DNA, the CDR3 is TGTGCCAGCAGCTGGGGAGGGGTAGAGGTCGCTGGCTACACCTTC. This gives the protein CASSWGGVEVAGYTF.